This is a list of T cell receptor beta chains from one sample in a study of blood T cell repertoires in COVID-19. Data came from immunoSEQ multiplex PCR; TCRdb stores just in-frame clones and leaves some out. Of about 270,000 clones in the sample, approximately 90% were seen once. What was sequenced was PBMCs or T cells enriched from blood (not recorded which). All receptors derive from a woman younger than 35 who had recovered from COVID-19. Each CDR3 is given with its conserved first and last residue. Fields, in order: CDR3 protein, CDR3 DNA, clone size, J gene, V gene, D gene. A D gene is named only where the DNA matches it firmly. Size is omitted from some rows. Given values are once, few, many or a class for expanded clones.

CDR3 protein: CASSTLSRGRYNSPLHF
CDR3 DNA: TGTGCCAGTAGTACTTTATCCAGGGGGAGGTATAATTCACCCCTCCACTTT
clone size: .
J gene: TRBJ1-6
V gene: TRBV19
D gene: TRBD1

CDR3 protein: CASSRSGRAPSTDTQYF
CDR3 DNA: TGCGCCAGCAGCCGTAGCGGGAGGGCGCCGAGCACAGATACGCAGTATTTT
clone size: .
J gene: TRBJ2-3
V gene: TRBV4-1
D gene: TRBD2

CDR3 protein: CSASQTGLPETQYF
CDR3 DNA: TGCAGTGCTAGTCAGACGGGACTCCCGGAGACCCAGTACTTC
clone size: .
J gene: TRBJ2-5
V gene: TRBV20-1
D gene: .

CDR3 protein: CASSESGTGRRGEQYF
CDR3 DNA: TGCGCCAGCAGTGAGTCGGGGACAGGCCGAAGGGGGGAGCAGTACTTC
clone size: few
J gene: TRBJ2-7
V gene: TRBV10-1
D gene: TRBD1

CDR3 protein: CASSTWEGTEAFF
CDR3 DNA: TGCGCCAGCAGCACGTGGGAGGGCACTGAAGCTTTCTTT
clone size: .
J gene: TRBJ1-1
V gene: TRBV5-1
D gene: .

CDR3 protein: CTSSQQTRGRKPLYGYTF
CDR3 DNA: TGCACCAGCAGCCAACAGACCAGGGGCCGTAAGCCTCTATACGGCTACACCTTC
clone size: .
J gene: TRBJ1-2
V gene: TRBV1
D gene: .

CDR3 protein: CATSDSGKGEQYF
CDR3 DNA: TGTGCCACCAGTGATTCAGGGAAGGGCGAGCAGTACTTC
clone size: .
J gene: TRBJ2-7
V gene: TRBV24-1
D gene: .

CDR3 protein: CASSFSGTGGYGYTF
CDR3 DNA: TGTGCCAGCAGCTTTTCCGGGACAGGGGGCTATGGCTACACCTTC
clone size: .
J gene: TRBJ1-2
V gene: TRBV7-9
D gene: TRBD1

CDR3 protein: CASSGQVHQPQHF
CDR3 DNA: TGTGCCAGTAGTGGGCAGGTTCACCAGCCCCAGCATTTT
clone size: .
J gene: TRBJ1-5
V gene: TRBV19
D gene: .

CDR3 protein: CASSYDRTHQPQHF
CDR3 DNA: TGTGCCAGCAGTTACGACAGGACGCATCAGCCCCAGCATTTT
clone size: .
J gene: TRBJ1-5
V gene: TRBV6-5
D gene: .

CDR3 protein: CASSPGTVLGTDTQYF
CDR3 DNA: TGTGCCAGCAGCCCCGGGACAGTATTAGGGACAGATACGCAGTATTTT
clone size: .
J gene: TRBJ2-3
V gene: TRBV7-8
D gene: TRBD1

CDR3 protein: CASSFAGQGAYGYTF
CDR3 DNA: TGTGCCAGCAGTTTTGCGGGACAGGGAGCCTATGGCTACACCTTC
clone size: .
J gene: TRBJ1-2
V gene: TRBV28
D gene: TRBD1

CDR3 protein: CASSLRYRSYEQYF
CDR3 DNA: TGTGCCAGCAGCTTGCGGTACAGATCCTACGAGCAGTACTTC
clone size: .
J gene: TRBJ2-7
V gene: TRBV5-6
D gene: .

CDR3 protein: CASSPQGTGYEQYF
CDR3 DNA: TGTGCCAGCAGCCCCCAGGGTACTGGCTACGAGCAGTACTTC
clone size: .
J gene: TRBJ2-7
V gene: TRBV7-9
D gene: .

CDR3 protein: CASSDSLGEGKETQYF
CDR3 DNA: TGTGCCAGCAGTGATTCTCTCGGCGAGGGTAAAGAGACCCAGTACTTC
clone size: .
J gene: TRBJ2-5
V gene: TRBV6-1
D gene: .

CDR3 protein: CASRPDFGSVGYTF
CDR3 DNA: TGTGCCAGTAGGCCGGACTTCGGTTCCGTTGGCTACACCTTC
clone size: .
J gene: TRBJ1-2
V gene: TRBV19
D gene: .

CDR3 protein: CAWSFADRSGSPLHF
CDR3 DNA: TGTGCCTGGAGTTTTGCGGACAGGTCCGGATCACCCCTCCACTTT
clone size: .
J gene: TRBJ1-6
V gene: TRBV30
D gene: TRBD1

CDR3 protein: CASSAGGPLYGYTF
CDR3 DNA: TGTGCCAGCAGCGCCGGAGGCCCTTTGTATGGCTACACCTTC
clone size: .
J gene: TRBJ1-2
V gene: TRBV5-4
D gene: .

CDR3 protein: CASSSTSIYTDTQYF
CDR3 DNA: TGTGCCAGTAGTTCTACGTCTATATACACAGATACGCAGTATTTT
clone size: .
J gene: TRBJ2-3
V gene: TRBV19
D gene: .

CDR3 protein: CASSPGQFLNGYTF
CDR3 DNA: TGTGCCAGCAGTCCGGGACAGTTTTTAAATGGCTACACCTTC
clone size: .
J gene: TRBJ1-2
V gene: TRBV28
D gene: TRBD1

CDR3 protein: CASSVPAGGELGDYGYTF
CDR3 DNA: TGTGCCAGCAGCGTTCCGGCAGGCGGGGAGCTGGGTGACTATGGCTACACCTTC
clone size: once
J gene: TRBJ1-2
V gene: TRBV5-5
D gene: .

CDR3 protein: CASSRAGQGTNEQYF
CDR3 DNA: TGCGCCAGCAGTCGGGCCGGACAGGGCACCAACGAGCAGTACTTC
clone size: .
J gene: TRBJ2-7
V gene: TRBV23-1
D gene: TRBD1

CDR3 protein: CASSPGTVPEKLFF
CDR3 DNA: TGTGCCAGCTCACCCGGGACAGTGCCTGAAAAACTGTTTTTT
clone size: .
J gene: TRBJ1-4
V gene: TRBV18
D gene: TRBD1

CDR3 protein: CASSLNGGALYNEQFF
CDR3 DNA: TGTGCCAGCAGTTTGAATGGGGGGGCTCTCTACAATGAGCAGTTCTTC
clone size: .
J gene: TRBJ2-1
V gene: TRBV27
D gene: .

CDR3 protein: CASSTLEGTVNTEAFF
CDR3 DNA: TGTGCCAGTAGCACCCTGGAGGGGACGGTGAACACTGAAGCTTTCTTT
clone size: .
J gene: TRBJ1-1
V gene: TRBV19
D gene: .

CDR3 protein: CASSRTGVLEKLFF
CDR3 DNA: TGTGCCAGCAGCCGGACAGGGGTTCTAGAAAAACTGTTTTTT
clone size: .
J gene: TRBJ1-4
V gene: TRBV2
D gene: TRBD1

CDR3 protein: CASNTLSERPPKTQYF
CDR3 DNA: TGCGCCAGCAATACTCTCTCGGAGAGACCTCCGAAGACCCAGTACTTC
clone size: .
J gene: TRBJ2-5
V gene: TRBV10-2
D gene: .

CDR3 protein: CASSHGQTYEQYF
CDR3 DNA: TGTGCCAGCAGCCATGGACAGACCTACGAGCAGTACTTC
clone size: .
J gene: TRBJ2-7
V gene: TRBV5-4
D gene: .

CDR3 protein: CASSKEIAGRSKETQYF
CDR3 DNA: TGTGCCAGCAGCAAAGAAATAGCGGGGAGATCAAAAGAGACCCAGTACTTC
clone size: .
J gene: TRBJ2-5
V gene: TRBV21-1
D gene: .

CDR3 protein: CSVAAGSYAEAFF
CDR3 DNA: TGCAGCGTTGCGGCGGGGTCGTACGCTGAAGCTTTCTTT
clone size: .
J gene: TRBJ1-1
V gene: TRBV29-1
D gene: .

CDR3 protein: CASSSTRGRSEAFF
CDR3 DNA: TGTGCCAGCAGCTCGACCAGGGGGAGGTCTGAAGCTTTCTTT
clone size: .
J gene: TRBJ1-1
V gene: TRBV7-2
D gene: TRBD1

CDR3 protein: CSAGRRLLPFPLHF
CDR3 DNA: TGCAGCGCCGGGAGACGGCTCCTCCCTTTTCCCCTCCACTTT
clone size: .
J gene: TRBJ1-6
V gene: TRBV29-1
D gene: .

CDR3 protein: CASSEGNSIYEQYF
CDR3 DNA: TGTGCCAGCAGTGAAGGTAACAGTATCTACGAGCAGTACTTC
clone size: few
J gene: TRBJ2-7
V gene: TRBV2
D gene: .

CDR3 protein: CASLFTDTQYF
CDR3 DNA: TGTGCCAGCTTATTCACAGATACGCAGTATTTT
clone size: .
J gene: TRBJ2-3
V gene: TRBV27
D gene: .

CDR3 protein: CASGPGQGGEQYF
CDR3 DNA: TGCGCCAGCGGTCCGGGACAGGGAGGCGAGCAGTACTTC
clone size: .
J gene: TRBJ2-7
V gene: TRBV5-1
D gene: TRBD1

CDR3 protein: CATRASMSETQYF
CDR3 DNA: TGTGCCACCAGGGCTAGCATGAGCGAGACCCAGTACTTC
clone size: .
J gene: TRBJ2-5
V gene: TRBV24-1
D gene: .

CDR3 protein: CASSLWTEKGAFF
CDR3 DNA: TGTGCCAGCAGCTTGTGGACAGAAAAAGGGGCTTTCTTT
clone size: .
J gene: TRBJ1-1
V gene: TRBV5-6
D gene: .

CDR3 protein: CASSQDLGGGAFF
CDR3 DNA: TGTGCCAGCAGCCAAGATCTAGGGGGTGGAGCTTTCTTT
clone size: once
J gene: TRBJ1-1
V gene: TRBV14
D gene: .

CDR3 protein: CASSQGTTGSFEQFF
CDR3 DNA: TGTGCCAGCAGCCAAGGTACGACAGGGTCATTCGAGCAGTTCTTC
clone size: .
J gene: TRBJ2-1
V gene: TRBV3-1/TRBV3-2
D gene: TRBD1

CDR3 protein: CASSDRGGTTNEKLFF
CDR3 DNA: TGTGCCAGCAGTGATCGAGGGGGAACAACTAATGAAAAACTGTTTTTT
clone size: .
J gene: TRBJ1-4
V gene: TRBV6-1
D gene: .

CDR3 protein: CASSLSWGTYTGELFF
CDR3 DNA: TGTGCCAGCAGCTTATCGTGGGGGACTTATACCGGGGAGCTGTTTTTT
clone size: .
J gene: TRBJ2-2
V gene: TRBV7-9
D gene: .

CDR3 protein: CASSVGGQPQHF
CDR3 DNA: TGTGCCAGCAGTGTAGGAGGTCAGCCCCAGCATTTT
clone size: .
J gene: TRBJ1-5
V gene: TRBV2
D gene: .

CDR3 protein: CASSLVMTSGGEETQYF
CDR3 DNA: TGTGCCAGCAGCTTAGTAATGACTAGCGGGGGTGAAGAGACCCAGTACTTC
clone size: .
J gene: TRBJ2-5
V gene: TRBV7-2
D gene: TRBD2

CDR3 protein: CAISESGEVAFF
CDR3 DNA: TGTGCCATCAGTGAGTCGGGGGAGGTAGCTTTCTTT
clone size: .
J gene: TRBJ1-1
V gene: TRBV10-3
D gene: .

CDR3 protein: CASSFPSGGEETQYF
CDR3 DNA: TGCGCCAGCAGCTTCCCTAGCGGGGGGGAAGAGACCCAGTACTTC
clone size: .
J gene: TRBJ2-5
V gene: TRBV5-1
D gene: TRBD2

CDR3 protein: CASSLAAGQGATDTQYF
CDR3 DNA: TGTGCCAGCAGCTTGGCTGCCGGACAGGGTGCCACAGATACGCAGTATTTT
clone size: .
J gene: TRBJ2-3
V gene: TRBV5-8
D gene: TRBD1

CDR3 protein: CASTEGTSGGRTGELFF
CDR3 DNA: TGTGCCAGCACCGAAGGGACTAGCGGGGGAAGGACCGGGGAGCTGTTTTTT
clone size: .
J gene: TRBJ2-2
V gene: TRBV2
D gene: TRBD2

CDR3 protein: CASRTAGPHLSYEQYF
CDR3 DNA: TGTGCCAGCAGAACAGCAGGGCCCCATCTCTCCTACGAGCAGTACTTC
clone size: .
J gene: TRBJ2-7
V gene: TRBV28
D gene: .

CDR3 protein: CASSPATNEKLFF
CDR3 DNA: TGTGCCAGCAGCCCGGCAACTAATGAAAAACTGTTTTTT
clone size: .
J gene: TRBJ1-4
V gene: TRBV14
D gene: .

CDR3 protein: CASTLAGTVNYEQYF
CDR3 DNA: TGCGCCAGCACCCTAGCGGGGACTGTCAACTACGAGCAGTACTTC
clone size: .
J gene: TRBJ2-7
V gene: TRBV5-1
D gene: TRBD2

CDR3 protein: CSASSTGSLGYTF
CDR3 DNA: TGCAGTGCTAGTAGCACAGGGAGTCTGGGCTACACCTTC
clone size: .
J gene: TRBJ1-2
V gene: TRBV20-1
D gene: .

CDR3 protein: CASSPWTSGVASYNEQFF
CDR3 DNA: TGTGCCAGTAGTCCCTGGACTAGCGGGGTTGCTTCCTACAATGAGCAGTTCTTC
clone size: .
J gene: TRBJ2-1
V gene: TRBV19
D gene: TRBD2

CDR3 protein: CASRKRETGNSPLHF
CDR3 DNA: TGTGCCAGCAGGAAGAGGGAGACAGGGAATTCACCCCTCCACTTT
clone size: few
J gene: TRBJ1-6
V gene: TRBV6-5
D gene: TRBD1

CDR3 protein: CASSADFGTKRDYGYTF
CDR3 DNA: TGTGCCAGCAGCGCGGACTTCGGGACTAAAAGGGACTATGGCTACACCTTC
clone size: .
J gene: TRBJ1-2
V gene: TRBV7-9
D gene: .

CDR3 protein: CASSLIGLGGNEKLFF
CDR3 DNA: TGCGCCAGCAGCTTGATTGGACTGGGGGGTAATGAAAAACTGTTTTTT
clone size: .
J gene: TRBJ1-4
V gene: TRBV5-1
D gene: .

CDR3 protein: CASSLTSGETQYF
CDR3 DNA: TGTGCCAGCAGCTTAACTAGCGGAGAGACCCAGTACTTC
clone size: .
J gene: TRBJ2-5
V gene: TRBV7-9
D gene: TRBD2

CDR3 protein: CATSRTSTDTQYF
CDR3 DNA: TGTGCCACCTCCCGGACTAGCACAGATACGCAGTATTTT
clone size: .
J gene: TRBJ2-3
V gene: TRBV9
D gene: .